The table lists the clone carrying this T cell receptor beta chain with a few counts. The CDR3 runs 11 residues. Between the trimmed V and J ends, which lost 1 base and 7 bases, there was a span of 8 bases. Germline-derived CDR1 and CDR2 are DFQATT and SNEGSKA (reference sequence). The sample is drawn from a study of blood T cells in healthy people across ages. The use of a sample-barcoded 5' primer and a J-beta primer mix characterized a second PCR of roughly 7 to 11 cycles. Via MiXCR, TCRdb re-called the 5' RACE reads, giving one row per CDR3 protein. The repertoire holds hundreds of thousands of distinct CDR3 sequences, with 58% as singletons.

The receptor comes from a young man in good health. The material sequenced was blood. The genes are TRBV20-1 and TRBJ2-7, with D hard to call. CDR3 sequence reads: CSARGLKEQYF. In DNA, the CDR3 is TGCAGTGCTAGAGGCCTGAAGGAGCAGTACTTC.